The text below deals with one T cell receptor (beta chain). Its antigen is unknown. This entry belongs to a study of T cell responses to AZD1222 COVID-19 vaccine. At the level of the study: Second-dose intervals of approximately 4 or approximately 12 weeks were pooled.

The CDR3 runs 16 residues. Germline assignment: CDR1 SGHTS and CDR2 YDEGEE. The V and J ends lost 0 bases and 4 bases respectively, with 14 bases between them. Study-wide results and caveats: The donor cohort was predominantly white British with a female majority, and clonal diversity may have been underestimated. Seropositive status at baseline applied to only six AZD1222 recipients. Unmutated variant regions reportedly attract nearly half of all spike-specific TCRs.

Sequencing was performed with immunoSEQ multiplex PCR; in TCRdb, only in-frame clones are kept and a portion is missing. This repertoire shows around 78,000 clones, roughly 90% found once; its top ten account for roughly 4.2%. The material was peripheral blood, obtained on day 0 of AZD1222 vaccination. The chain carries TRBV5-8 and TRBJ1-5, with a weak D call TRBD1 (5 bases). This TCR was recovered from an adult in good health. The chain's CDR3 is CASSLAVGWGNQPQHF. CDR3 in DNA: TGTGCCAGCAGCTTGGCCGTGGGGTGGGGGAATCAGCCCCAGCATTTT.